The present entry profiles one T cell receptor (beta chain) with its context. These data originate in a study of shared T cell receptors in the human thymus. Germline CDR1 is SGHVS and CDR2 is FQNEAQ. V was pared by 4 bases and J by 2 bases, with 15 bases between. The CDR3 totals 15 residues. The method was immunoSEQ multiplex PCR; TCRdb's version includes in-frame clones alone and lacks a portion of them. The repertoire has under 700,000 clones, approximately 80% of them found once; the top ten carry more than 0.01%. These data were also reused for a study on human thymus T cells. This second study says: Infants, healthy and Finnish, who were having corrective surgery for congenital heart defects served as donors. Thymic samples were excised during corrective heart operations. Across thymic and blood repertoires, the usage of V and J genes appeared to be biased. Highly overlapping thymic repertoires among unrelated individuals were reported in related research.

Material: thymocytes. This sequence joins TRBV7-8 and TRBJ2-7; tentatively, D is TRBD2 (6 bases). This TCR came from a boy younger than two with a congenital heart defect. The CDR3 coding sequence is TGTGCCAGCAGCTCGGTCAAGCGGGCAGCCTACGAGCAGTACTTC. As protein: CASSSVKRAAYEQYF.